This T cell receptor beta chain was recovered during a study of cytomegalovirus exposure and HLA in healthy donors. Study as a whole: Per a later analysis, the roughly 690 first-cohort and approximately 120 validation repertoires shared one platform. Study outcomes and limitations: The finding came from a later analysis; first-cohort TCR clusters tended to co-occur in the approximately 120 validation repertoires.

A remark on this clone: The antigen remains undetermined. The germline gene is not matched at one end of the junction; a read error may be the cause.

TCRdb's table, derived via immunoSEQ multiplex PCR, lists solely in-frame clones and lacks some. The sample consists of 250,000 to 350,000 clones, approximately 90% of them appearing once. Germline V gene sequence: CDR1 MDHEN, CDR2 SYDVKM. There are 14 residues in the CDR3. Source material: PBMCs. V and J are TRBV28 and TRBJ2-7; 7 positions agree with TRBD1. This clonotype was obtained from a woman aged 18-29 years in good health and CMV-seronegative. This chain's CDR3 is CASSYPGTEYGQYF. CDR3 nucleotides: TGTGCCAGCAGCTACCCCGGGACAGAGTACGGGCAGTACTTC.